This T cell receptor beta chain originates from a study of blood T cell repertoires in COVID-19. Background on the study: Sites in the United States, Italy and Spain provided acute and convalescent COVID-19 samples. In each case, the material was cDNA or gDNA derived from T cells, B-cell-depleted T cells, or PBMCs.

Trimming removed 1 base at V and 1 base at J, with 5 bases between. This CDR3 has 13 residues. The germline V gene encodes CDR1 SGHNT and CDR2 YYREEE (reference sequence). How the authors handled the data: Using reference gene primer amplification, nucleated cell counts were estimated. Only in-frame clones appear in the TCRdb table, and some are missing; sequencing was by immunoSEQ multiplex PCR. Clone size and the V and J calls come from that table; the DNA yielded D and trimming. The data contain 150,000 to 200,000 clones, over 75% of them singletons. Sequenced sample: peripheral blood. This chain connects TRBV5-4 to TRBJ2-5; D is unresolved. This TCR came from a man in his sixties with active or convalescent COVID-19. The CDR3 DNA reads as TGTGCCAGCAGCTTGTTCGGCCAAGAGACCCAGTACTTC. It is translated as CASSLFGQETQYF.